This TCR beta chain was found in a study of blood T cell repertoires in COVID-19. Study context: The United States, Italy and Spain were the sources of the acute and convalescent COVID-19 samples.

As originally analysed: Amplification from reference gene primers served as the basis for estimated nucleated cell counts. Data came from immunoSEQ multiplex PCR; TCRdb stores just in-frame clones and leaves some out. That table supplies the V and J calls and clone size; D and trimming were determined from the DNA. The sample holds 200,000 to 300,000 clones, roughly four fifths seen once. The CDR3 totals 12 residues. Germline V gene lookup returns CDR1 SNHLY and CDR2 FYNNEI. The ends lost 9 bases at V and 13 bases at J; junction bases unmatched: 14. Sequenced input: peripheral blood. This chain connects TRBV2 to TRBJ2-7; 8 positions match TRBD1. This TCR came from a man in his forties or fifties with acute or convalescent COVID-19. Here the CDR3 reads CARSADRATSYF. CDR3 bases: TGTGCCAGATCGGCGGACAGGGCGACATCATACTTC.